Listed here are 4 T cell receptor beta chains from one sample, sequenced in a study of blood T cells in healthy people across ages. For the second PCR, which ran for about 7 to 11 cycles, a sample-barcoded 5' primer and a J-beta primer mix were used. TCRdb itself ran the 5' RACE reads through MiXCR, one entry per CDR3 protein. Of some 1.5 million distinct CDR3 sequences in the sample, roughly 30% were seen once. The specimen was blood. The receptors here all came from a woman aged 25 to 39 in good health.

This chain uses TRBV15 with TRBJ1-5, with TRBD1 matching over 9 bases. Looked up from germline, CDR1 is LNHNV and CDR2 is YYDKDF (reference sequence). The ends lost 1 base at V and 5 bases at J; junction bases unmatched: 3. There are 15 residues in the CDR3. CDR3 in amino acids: CATSRGTGEYQPQHF. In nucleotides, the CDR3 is TGTGCCACCAGCAGAGGGACAGGGGAGTATCAGCCCCAGCATTTT.

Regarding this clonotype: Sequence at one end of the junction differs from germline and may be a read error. For the CDR3, the DNA is TGTGCCAGCAGTTTCCTAATGAACACTGAAGCTTGCTTT. This translates into CASSFLMNTEACF. The chain combines TRBV12-3 or TRBV12-4 with TRBJ1-1; the D is unclear. The CDR3 length is 13 residues.

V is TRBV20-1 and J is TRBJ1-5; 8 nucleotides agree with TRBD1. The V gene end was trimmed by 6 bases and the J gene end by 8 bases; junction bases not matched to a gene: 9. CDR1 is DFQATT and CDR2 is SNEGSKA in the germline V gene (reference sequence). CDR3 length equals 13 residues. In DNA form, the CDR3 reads TGCAGTGCGGCCACGACAGGGGTAGAGCCCCAGCATTTT. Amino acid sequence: CSAATTGVEPQHF.

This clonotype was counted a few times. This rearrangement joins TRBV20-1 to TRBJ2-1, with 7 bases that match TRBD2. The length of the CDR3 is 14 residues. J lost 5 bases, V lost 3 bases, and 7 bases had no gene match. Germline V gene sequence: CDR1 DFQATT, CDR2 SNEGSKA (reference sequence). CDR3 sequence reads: CSARFGGFDNEQFF. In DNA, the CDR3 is TGCAGTGCTAGGTTCGGGGGGTTTGACAATGAGCAGTTCTTC.